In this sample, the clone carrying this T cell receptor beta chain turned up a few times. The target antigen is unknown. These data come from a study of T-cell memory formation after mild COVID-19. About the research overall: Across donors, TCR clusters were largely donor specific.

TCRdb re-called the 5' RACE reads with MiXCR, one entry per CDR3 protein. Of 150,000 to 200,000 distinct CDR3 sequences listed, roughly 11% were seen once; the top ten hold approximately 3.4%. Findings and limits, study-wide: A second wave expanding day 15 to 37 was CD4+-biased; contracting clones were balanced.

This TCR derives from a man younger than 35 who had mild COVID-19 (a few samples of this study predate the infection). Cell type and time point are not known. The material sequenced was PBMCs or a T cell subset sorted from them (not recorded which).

The CDR3 region is CASSKDRAGTDTQYF. The CDR3 nucleotides are TGTGCCAGCAGTAAGGACAGGGCCGGCACAGATACGCAGTATTTT. The genes are TRBV6-2 or TRBV6-3 and TRBJ2-3; 8 bases line up with TRBD1. The V and J ends lost 5 bases and 1 base, in that order; junction bases with no gene match: 5. Germline loops: CDR1 MNHEY, CDR2 SVGEGT. The CDR3 has 15 residues.